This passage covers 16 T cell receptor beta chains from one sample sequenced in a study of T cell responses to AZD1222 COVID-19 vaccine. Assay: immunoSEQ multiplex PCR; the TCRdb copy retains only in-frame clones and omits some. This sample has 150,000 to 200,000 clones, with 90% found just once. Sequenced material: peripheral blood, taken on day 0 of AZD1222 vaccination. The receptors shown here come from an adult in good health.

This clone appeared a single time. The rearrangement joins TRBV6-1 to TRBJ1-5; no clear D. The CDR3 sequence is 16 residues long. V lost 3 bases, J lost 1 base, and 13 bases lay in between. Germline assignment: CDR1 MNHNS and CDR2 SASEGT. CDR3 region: CASSEREVRSNQPQHF. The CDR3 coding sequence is TGTGCCAGCAGTGAGCGCGAGGTGCGAAGCAATCAGCCCCAGCATTTT.

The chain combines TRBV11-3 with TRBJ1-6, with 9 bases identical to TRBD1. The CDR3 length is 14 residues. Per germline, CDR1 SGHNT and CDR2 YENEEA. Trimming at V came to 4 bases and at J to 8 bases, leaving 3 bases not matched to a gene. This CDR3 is CASSSGQGDSPLHF. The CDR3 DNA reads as TGTGCCAGCAGCTCGGGACAGGGAGATTCACCCCTCCACTTT. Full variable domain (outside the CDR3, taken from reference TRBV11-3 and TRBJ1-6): EAGVVQSPRYKIIEKKQPVAFWCNPISGHNTLYWYLQNLGQGPELLIRYENEEAVDDSQLPKDRFSAERLKGVDSTLKIQPAELGDSAVYLCASSSGQGDSPLHFGNGTRLTVT.

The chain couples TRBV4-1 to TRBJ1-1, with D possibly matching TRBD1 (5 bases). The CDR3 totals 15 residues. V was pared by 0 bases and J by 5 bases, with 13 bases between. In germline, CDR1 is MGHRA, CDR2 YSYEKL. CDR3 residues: CASSQEGVEGTEAFF. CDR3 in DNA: TGCGCCAGCAGCCAAGAGGGGGTGGAGGGGACTGAAGCTTTCTTT.

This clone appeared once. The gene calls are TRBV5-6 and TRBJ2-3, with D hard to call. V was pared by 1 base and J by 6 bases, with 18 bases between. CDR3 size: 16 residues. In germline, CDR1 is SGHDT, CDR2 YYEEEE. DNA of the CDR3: TGTGCCAGCAGCTTGAAGGGTTTACGTCGTGGGGATACGCAGTATTTT. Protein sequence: CASSLKGLRRGDTQYF.

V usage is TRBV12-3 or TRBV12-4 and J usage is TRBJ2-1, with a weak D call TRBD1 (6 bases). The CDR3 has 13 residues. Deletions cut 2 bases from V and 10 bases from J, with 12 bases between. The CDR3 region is CASSLRSGQEQFF. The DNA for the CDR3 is TGTGCCAGCAGTTTAAGGTCGGGACAAGAGCAGTTCTTC.

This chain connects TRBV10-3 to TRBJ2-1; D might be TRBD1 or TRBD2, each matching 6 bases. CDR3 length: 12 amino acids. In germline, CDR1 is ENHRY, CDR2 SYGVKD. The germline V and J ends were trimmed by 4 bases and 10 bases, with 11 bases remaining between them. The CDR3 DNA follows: TGTGCCATCAGTGGGACCGGGGGCGAGCAGTTCTTC. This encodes CAISGTGGEQFF.

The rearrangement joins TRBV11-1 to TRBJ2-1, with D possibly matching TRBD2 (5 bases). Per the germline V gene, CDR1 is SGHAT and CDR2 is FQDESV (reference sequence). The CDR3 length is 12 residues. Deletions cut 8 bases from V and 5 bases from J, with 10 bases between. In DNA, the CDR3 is TGTGCCAGCTCCCTGGGAGACAATGAGCAGTTCTTC. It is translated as CASSLGDNEQFF.

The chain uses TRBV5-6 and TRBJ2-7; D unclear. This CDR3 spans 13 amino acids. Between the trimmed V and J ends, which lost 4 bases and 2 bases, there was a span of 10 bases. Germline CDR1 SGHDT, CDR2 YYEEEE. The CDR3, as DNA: TGTGCCAGCAGCCCTGGGCCCACCTACGAGCAGTACTTC. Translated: CASSPGPTYEQYF.

CDR3 sequence reads: CASSEEGGDIQYF. The CDR3 coding sequence is TGTGCCAGCAGTGAAGAAGGAGGGGACATTCAGTACTTC. The rearrangement links TRBV6-1 to TRBJ2-4; perhaps TRBD2 as D (6 bases). From germline, CDR1 is MNHNS and CDR2 SASEGT. With 1 base removed from V and 8 bases from J, the gap between germline ends came to 9 bases. This CDR3 is 13 amino acids long.

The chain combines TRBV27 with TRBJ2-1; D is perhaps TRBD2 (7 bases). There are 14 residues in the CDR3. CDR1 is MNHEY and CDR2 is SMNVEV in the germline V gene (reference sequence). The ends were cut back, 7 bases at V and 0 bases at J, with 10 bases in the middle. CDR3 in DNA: TGTGCCAGCAAGGGGGGGGGCTCCTACAATGAGCAGTTCTTC. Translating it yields CASKGGGSYNEQFF.

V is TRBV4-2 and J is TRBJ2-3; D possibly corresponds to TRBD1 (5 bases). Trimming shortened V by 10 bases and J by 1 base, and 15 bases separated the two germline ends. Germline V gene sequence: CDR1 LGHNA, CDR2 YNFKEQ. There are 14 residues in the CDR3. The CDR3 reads CAKGPGRGTDTQYF. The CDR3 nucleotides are TGTGCCAAGGGGCCGGGTCGGGGCACAGATACGCAGTATTTT.

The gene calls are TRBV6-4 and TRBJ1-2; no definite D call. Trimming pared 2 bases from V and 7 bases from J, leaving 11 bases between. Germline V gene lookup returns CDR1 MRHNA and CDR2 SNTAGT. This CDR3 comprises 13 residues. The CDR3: CASSDPSSGGYTF. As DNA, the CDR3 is TGTGCCAGCAGTGACCCTTCTTCGGGTGGCTACACCTTC.

This CDR3 reads CASSLSRNKTGGSSGANVLTF. CDR3 bases: TGTGCCAGCAGTCTGTCCCGCAATAAGACAGGTGGTAGCTCTGGGGCCAACGTCCTGACTTTC. V and J are TRBV6-6 and TRBJ2-6; possibly TRBD1 for D (6 bases). This CDR3 is built from 21 residues. Trimming removed 5 bases at V and 0 bases at J, with 26 bases between. The germline CDR1 and CDR2 sequences are MNHNY and SVGAGI (reference sequence).

CDR3 DNA sequence: TGTGCCAGCAACCCAGCGGGGGGGTCCGATGAGCAGTTCTTC. It translates to CASNPAGGSDEQFF. The chain joins TRBV6-2 or TRBV6-3 to TRBJ2-1; 10 bases fit TRBD2. Losses at the gene ends were 7 bases for V and 8 bases for J; bases not matched to a gene: 8. The CDR3 is 14 amino acids. Germline CDR1 and CDR2: MNHEY and SVGEGT.

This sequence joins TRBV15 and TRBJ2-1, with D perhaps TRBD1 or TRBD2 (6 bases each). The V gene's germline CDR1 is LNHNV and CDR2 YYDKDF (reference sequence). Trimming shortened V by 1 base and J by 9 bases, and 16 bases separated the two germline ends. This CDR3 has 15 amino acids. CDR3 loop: CATSRGGAVVREQFF. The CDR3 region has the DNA TGTGCCACCAGCAGAGGGGGGGCGGTAGTCCGTGAGCAGTTCTTC.

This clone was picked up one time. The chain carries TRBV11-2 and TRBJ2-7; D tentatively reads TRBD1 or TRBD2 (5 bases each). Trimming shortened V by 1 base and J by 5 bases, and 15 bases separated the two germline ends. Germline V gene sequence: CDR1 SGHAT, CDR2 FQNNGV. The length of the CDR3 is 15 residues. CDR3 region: CASSLGGAEKNEQYF. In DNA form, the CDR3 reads TGTGCCAGCAGCTTAGGAGGGGCGGAGAAGAACGAGCAGTACTTC. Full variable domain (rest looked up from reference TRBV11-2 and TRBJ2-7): EAGVAQSPRYKIIEKRQSVAFWCNPISGHATLYWYQQILGQGPKLLIQFQNNGVVDDSQLPKDRFSAERLKGVDSTLKIQPAKLEDSAVYLCASSLGGAEKNEQYFGPGTRLTVT.